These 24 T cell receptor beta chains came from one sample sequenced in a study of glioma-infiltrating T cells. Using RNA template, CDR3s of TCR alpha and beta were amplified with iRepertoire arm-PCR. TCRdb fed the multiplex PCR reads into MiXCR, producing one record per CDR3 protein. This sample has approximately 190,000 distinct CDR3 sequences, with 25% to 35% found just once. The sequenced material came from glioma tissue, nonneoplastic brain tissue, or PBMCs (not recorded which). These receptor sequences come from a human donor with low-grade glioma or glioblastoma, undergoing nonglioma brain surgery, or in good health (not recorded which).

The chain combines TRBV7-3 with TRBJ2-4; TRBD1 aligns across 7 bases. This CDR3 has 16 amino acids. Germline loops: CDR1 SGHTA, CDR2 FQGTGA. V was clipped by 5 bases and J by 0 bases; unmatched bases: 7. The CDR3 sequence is CASSTGTAVAKNIQYF. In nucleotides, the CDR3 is TGTGCCAGCAGCACCGGGACAGCCGTAGCCAAAAACATTCAGTACTTC. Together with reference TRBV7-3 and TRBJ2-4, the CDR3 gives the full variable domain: GAGVSQTPSNKVTEKGKYVELRCDPISGHTALYWYRQSLGQGPEFLIYFQGTGAADDSGLPNDRFFAVRPEGSVSTLKIQRTERGDSAVYLCASSTGTAVAKNIQYFGAGTRLSVL.

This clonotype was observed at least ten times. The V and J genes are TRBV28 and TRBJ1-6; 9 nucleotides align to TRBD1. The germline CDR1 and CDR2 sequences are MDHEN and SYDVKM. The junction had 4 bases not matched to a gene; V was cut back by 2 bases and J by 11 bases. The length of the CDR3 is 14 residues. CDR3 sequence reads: CASSLNRGPAPLHF. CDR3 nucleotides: TGTGCCAGCAGTTTAAACAGGGGGCCGGCACCCCTCCACTTT. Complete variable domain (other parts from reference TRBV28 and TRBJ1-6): DVKVTQSSRYLVKRTGEKVFLECVQDMDHENMFWYRQDPGLGLRLIYFSYDVKMKEKGDIPEGYSVSREKKERFSLILESASTNQTSMYLCASSLNRGPAPLHFGNGTRLTVT.

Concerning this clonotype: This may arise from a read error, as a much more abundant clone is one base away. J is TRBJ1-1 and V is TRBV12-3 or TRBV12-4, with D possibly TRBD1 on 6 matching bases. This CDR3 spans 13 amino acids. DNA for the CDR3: TGTGCCGGCAGTTCGACAGGATGGACTGAAGCTTTCTTT. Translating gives CAGSSTGWTEAFF.

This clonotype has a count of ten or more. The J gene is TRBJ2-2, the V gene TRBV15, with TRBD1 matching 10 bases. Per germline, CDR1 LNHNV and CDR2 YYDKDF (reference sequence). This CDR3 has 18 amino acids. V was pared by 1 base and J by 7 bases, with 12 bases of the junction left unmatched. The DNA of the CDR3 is TGTGCCACCAGCAGAGGGGGGCCCGGGACAGGGGAACTCGGGGAGCTGTTTTTT. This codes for CATSRGGPGTGELGELFF.

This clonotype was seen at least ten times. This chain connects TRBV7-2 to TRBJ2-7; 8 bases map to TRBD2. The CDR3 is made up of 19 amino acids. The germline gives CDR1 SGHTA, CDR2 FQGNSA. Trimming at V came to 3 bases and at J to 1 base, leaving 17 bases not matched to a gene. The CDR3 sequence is CASSFKGSADSGKSYEQYF. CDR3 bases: TGTGCCAGCAGCTTTAAGGGGAGTGCTGATAGCGGGAAATCCTACGAGCAGTACTTC.

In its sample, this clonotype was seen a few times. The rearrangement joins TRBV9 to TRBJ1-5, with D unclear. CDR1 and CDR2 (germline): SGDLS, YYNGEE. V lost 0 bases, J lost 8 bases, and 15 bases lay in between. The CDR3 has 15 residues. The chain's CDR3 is CASSVGDTDREPQHF. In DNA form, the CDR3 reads TGTGCCAGCAGCGTAGGAGACACCGATCGGGAGCCCCAGCATTTT.

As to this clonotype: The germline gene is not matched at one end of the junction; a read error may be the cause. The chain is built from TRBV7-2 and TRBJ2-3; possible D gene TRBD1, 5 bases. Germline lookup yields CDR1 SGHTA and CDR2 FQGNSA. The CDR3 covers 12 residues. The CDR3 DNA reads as TGTGCCGCCAGGTTGGGGCAAGATACGCAGTGTTTT. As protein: CAARLGQDTQCF.

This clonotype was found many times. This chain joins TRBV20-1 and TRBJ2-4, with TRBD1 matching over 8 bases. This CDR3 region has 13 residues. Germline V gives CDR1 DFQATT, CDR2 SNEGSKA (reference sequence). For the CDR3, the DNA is TGCAGCTCCATCGACAGGGGCAAAAACATTCAGTACTTC. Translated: CSSIDRGKNIQYF.

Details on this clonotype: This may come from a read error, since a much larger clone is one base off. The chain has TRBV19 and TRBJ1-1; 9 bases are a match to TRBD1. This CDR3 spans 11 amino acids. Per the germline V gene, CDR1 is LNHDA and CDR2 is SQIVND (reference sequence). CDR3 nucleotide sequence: TGTTCCACCGGACAGGGGCCCCCAGCTTTCTTT. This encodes CSTGQGPPAFF.

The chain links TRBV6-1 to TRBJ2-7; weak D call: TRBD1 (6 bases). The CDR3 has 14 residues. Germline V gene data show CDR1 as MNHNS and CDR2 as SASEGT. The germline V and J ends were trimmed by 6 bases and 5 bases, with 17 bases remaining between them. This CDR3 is CASSSYDRYNEQYF. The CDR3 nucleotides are TGTGCCAGCAGCTCCTACGACAGGTACAACGAGCAGTACTTC.

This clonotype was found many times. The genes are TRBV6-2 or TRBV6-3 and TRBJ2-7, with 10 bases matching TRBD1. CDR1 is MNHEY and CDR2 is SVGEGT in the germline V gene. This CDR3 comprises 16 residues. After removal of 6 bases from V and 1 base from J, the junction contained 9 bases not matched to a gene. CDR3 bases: TGTGCCAGCAGGCCCTCGTCGGGACAGGGGTCCTACGAGCAGTACTTC. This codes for CASRPSSGQGSYEQYF.

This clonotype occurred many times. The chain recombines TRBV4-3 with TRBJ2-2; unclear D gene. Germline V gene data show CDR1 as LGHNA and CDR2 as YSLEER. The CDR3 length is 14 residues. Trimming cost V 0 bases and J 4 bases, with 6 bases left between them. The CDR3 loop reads CASSQDRATGELFF. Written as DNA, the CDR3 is TGCGCCAGCAGCCAAGATAGGGCCACCGGGGAGCTGTTTTTT.

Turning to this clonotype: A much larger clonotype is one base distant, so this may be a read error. In DNA form, the CDR3 reads TGTGCCAGCAGCCGGACGGAGCAAGGCACTGAAGCTTTCTTT. Its translation is CASSRTEQGTEAFF. This chain links TRBV7-8 with TRBJ1-1; D unclear. The CDR3 covers 14 residues. Germline CDR1 SGHVS, CDR2 FQNEAQ. V shed 5 bases and J shed 4 bases, with 14 bases lying between them.

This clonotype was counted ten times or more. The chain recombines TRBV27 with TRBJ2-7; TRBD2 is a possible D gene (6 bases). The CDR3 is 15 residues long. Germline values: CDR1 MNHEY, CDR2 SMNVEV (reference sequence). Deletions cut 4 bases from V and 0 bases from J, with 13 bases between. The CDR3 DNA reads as TGTGCCAGCAGTTCTGCCGGGGGAACCTCCTACGAGCAGTACTTC. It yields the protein CASSSAGGTSYEQYF.

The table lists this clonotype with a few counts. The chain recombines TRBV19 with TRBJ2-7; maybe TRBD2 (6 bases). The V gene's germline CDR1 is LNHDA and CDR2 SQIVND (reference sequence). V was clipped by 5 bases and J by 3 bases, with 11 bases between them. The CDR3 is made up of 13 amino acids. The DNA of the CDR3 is TGTGCCAGTAGTCCCGGGACTGACTACGAGCAGTACTTC. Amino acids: CASSPGTDYEQYF. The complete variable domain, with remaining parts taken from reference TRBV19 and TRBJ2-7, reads DGGITQSPKYLFRKEGQNVTLSCEQNLNHDAMYWYRQDPGQGLRLIYYSQIVNDFQKGDIAEGYSVSREKKESFPLTVTSAQKNPTAFYLCASSPGTDYEQYFGPGTRLTVT.

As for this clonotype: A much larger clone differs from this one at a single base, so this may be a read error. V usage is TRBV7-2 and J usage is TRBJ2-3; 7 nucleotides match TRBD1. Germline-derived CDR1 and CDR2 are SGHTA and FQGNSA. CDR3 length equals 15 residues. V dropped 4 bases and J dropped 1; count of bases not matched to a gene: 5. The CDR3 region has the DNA TGTGCCAGCAGCTCCGGGACAGACCGCACAGATACGCAGTATTTT. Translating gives CASSSGTDRTDTQYF.

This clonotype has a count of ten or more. The CDR3 sequence: CSARTPVGTDTQYF. The CDR3 DNA follows: TGCAGTGCTAGAACTCCTGTGGGCACAGATACGCAGTATTTT. The chain employs TRBV20-1 and TRBJ2-3; unclear D gene. Germline CDR1 reads DFQATT; CDR2 reads SNEGSKA (reference sequence). The CDR3 covers 14 residues. Trimming cost V 2 bases and J 1 base, with 10 bases left between them.

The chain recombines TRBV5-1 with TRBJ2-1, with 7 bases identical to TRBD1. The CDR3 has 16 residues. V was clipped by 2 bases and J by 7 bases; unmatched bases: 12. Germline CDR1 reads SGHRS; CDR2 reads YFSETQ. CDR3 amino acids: CASSLSAGQVFNEQFF. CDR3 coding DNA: TGCGCCAGCAGCTTAAGCGCAGGACAGGTCTTTAATGAGCAGTTCTTC.

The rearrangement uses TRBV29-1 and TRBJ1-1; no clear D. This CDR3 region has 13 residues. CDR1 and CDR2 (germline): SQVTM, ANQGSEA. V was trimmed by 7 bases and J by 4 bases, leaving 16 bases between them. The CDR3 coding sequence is TGCAGCGCCTTTACTGGGTGGGGCACTGAAGCTTTCTTT. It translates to CSAFTGWGTEAFF.

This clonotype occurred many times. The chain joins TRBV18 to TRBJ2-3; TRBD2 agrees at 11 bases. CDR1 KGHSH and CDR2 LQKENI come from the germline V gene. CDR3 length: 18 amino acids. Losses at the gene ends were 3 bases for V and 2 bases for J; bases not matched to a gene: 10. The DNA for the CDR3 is TGTGCCAGCTCACCCCTACGACTAGCGGGACTTACCACAGATACGCAGTATTTT. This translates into CASSPLRLAGLTTDTQYF.

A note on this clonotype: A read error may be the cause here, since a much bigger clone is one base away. For the CDR3, the DNA is TGTGCCAGCAGCCGAGTCGGGACTACAAACACCGGGGAGCTGTTTTTT. It yields the protein CASSRVGTTNTGELFF. The V call is TRBV7-2, the J call TRBJ2-2; 7 bases are a match to TRBD2. This CDR3 is built from 16 residues. The junction had 8 bases not matched to a gene; V was cut back by 5 bases and J by 2 bases. CDR1 SGHTA and CDR2 FQGNSA come from the germline V gene.

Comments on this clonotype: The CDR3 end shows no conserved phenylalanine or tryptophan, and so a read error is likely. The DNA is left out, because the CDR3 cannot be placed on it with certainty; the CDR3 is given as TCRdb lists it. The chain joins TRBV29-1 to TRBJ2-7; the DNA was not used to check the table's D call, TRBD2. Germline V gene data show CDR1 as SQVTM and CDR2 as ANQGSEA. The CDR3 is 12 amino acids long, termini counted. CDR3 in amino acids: CSVDTGHYEQYI.

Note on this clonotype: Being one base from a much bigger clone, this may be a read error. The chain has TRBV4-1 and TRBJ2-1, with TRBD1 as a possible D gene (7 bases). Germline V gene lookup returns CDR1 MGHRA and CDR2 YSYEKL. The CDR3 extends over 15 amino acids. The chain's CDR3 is CVSSQAQGGFDEQFF. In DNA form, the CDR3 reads TGCGTCAGCAGCCAGGCGCAGGGGGGATTTGATGAGCAGTTCTTC.

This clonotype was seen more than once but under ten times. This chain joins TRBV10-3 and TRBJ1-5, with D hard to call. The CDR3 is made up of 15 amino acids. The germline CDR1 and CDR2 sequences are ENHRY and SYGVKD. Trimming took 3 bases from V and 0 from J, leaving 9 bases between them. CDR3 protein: CAISDRGSSNQPQHF. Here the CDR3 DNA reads TGTGCCATCAGTGATCGGGGATCTAGCAATCAGCCCCAGCATTTT.